The sequence of this TCR beta chain was determined in a study of T cell responses to AZD1222 COVID-19 vaccine (dated by TCRdb to about 2021). Regarding the study in general: TCR sequencing covered 230 to 250 trial participants: nearly 210 given two doses of AZD1222 and approximately 25 given two doses of MenACWY control vaccine. Enrollment into the trials was organized by age into subgroups of 18-55, 56-69 and 70-plus years, and those subgroups contained roughly 150, 30 and 60 TCR-sequenced participants, respectively.

A remark on this clone: There is no known antigen for this receptor. No base qualities exist here, and no much larger clone lies one base off it. The sample has other DNA sequences that encode this CDR3 too.

Reading the germline V gene (reference sequence) gives CDR1 LNHDA and CDR2 SQIVND. Cut back by 3 bases and 3 bases, the V and J ends lie 8 bases apart. The CDR3 measures 13 amino acids from cysteine to phenylalanine. Only the CDR3 portion is preserved as DNA: 39 bases, with reading frame beginning at the first base. The CDR3 regions of human TCRbeta chains were analyzed by immunosequencing. The study's own analysis went as follows. Repertoire TCRs were matched against a reference library of SARS-CoV-2-specific TCRs generated with the MIRA antigen-specificity platform. Breadth was defined as the fraction of unique TCRs that were SARS-CoV-2-associated. Depth was defined as the fraction of total T cells that were SARS-CoV-2-associated. Using the MIRA data, every spike-specific TCR was mapped to the spike region that the TCR reacted to and assigned to either a CD4 or a CD8 class. Log10-transformed breadth and depth values were compared by one-way ANOVA with Sidak's multiple comparisons tests. Sourced from immuneACCESS, this table was stored by TCRdb with only in-frame sequences that have V and J called. A share of the clones is absent; for the studies checked, an unresolved V gene accounts for under half, and the remainder has no known explanation. V and J calls and clone size follow that table, whereas D and trimming were derived from the DNA. For this sample the table gives 150,000 to 200,000 clones, of which 91% were detected only once. More than 0.9% of the sample is held by the ten biggest clonotypes.

This specimen's time point label, per the study, means: about 28 days (+/-7) after the second vaccine dose. AZD1222 recipients given second doses at about 4 weeks or at about 12 weeks were pooled, since spike-specific TCR depth and breadth were not found to differ between the two schedules. Vaccinee samples came from UK trials COV001 and COV002, including a single-blind randomized controlled phase 2/3 trial of AZD1222 (ChAdOx1 nCoV-19) in healthy adults. For TCRbeta chain sequencing, PBMC samples were collected from trial participants at day 0 and at day 28 after the second dose. Points the paper makes about the study in general: The whole spike protein was spanned by vaccine-associated CD4 TCRs, and dominant responses were seen in regions 160-218 and 743-854. Participants were mostly white British and included more females than males, and it was suggested by the authors that clonal diversity may have been underestimated. Reportedly, close to half of the unique spike-specific TCRs recognized epitopes lying outside the regions that are mutated in the B.1.351 and B.1.1.7 variants. Conclusions about previously exposed vaccinees are limited because only a handful of AZD1222 recipients were SARS-CoV-2 seropositive at baseline. Because no samples from the day 14 peak response were available, repertoires could be characterized only after the peak T cell response. After two AZD1222 doses, both the breadth and the depth of spike-specific TCRs were significantly higher than at day 0 and than in MenACWY recipients. In the small 56-69-year group, the increase in depth fell short of significance, most likely because of low power.

The sequence derives from an adult who received the AZD1222 COVID-19 vaccine. The starting material was peripheral blood, obtained 28 days after the second AZD1222 dose. This chain joins TRBV19 to TRBJ2-5; the D gene cannot be resolved reliably. The bases read TGTGCCAGTAGTATCGACGGAGAAGAGACCCAGTACTTC. It encodes CASSIDGEETQYF.